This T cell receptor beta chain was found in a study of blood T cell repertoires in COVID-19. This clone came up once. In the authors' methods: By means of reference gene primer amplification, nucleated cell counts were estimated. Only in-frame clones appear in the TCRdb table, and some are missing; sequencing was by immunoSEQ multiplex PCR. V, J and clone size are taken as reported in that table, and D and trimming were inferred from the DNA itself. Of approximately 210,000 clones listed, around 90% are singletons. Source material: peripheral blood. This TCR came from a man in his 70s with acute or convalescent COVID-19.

CDR3 DNA sequence: TGTGCCAGCAGCTTACAGGGGGCGCTTACCGGGGAGCTGTTTTTT. It translates to CASSLQGALTGELFF. The genes are TRBV5-6 and TRBJ2-2, with 9 bases lining up with TRBD1. CDR1 and CDR2 from the germline V gene are SGHDT and YYEEEE. CDR3 length: 15 residues. V was pared by 2 bases and J by 5 bases, with 4 bases of the junction left unmatched.